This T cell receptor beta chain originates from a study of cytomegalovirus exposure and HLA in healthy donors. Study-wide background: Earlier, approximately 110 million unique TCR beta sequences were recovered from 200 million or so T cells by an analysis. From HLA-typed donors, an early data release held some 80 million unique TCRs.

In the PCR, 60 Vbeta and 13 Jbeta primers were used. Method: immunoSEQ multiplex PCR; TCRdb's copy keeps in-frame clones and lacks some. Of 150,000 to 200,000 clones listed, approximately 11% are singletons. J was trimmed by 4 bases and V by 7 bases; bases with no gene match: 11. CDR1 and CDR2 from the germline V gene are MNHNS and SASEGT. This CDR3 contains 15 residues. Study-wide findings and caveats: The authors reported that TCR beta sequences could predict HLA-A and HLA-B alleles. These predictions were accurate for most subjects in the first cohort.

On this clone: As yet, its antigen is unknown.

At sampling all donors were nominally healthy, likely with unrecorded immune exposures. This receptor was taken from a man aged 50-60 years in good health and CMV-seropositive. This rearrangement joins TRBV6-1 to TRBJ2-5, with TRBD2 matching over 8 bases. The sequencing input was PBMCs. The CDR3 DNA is TGTGCCAGCATCGACGGGGGGGCCGTTAGAGAGACCCAGTACTTC. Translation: CASIDGGAVRETQYF.